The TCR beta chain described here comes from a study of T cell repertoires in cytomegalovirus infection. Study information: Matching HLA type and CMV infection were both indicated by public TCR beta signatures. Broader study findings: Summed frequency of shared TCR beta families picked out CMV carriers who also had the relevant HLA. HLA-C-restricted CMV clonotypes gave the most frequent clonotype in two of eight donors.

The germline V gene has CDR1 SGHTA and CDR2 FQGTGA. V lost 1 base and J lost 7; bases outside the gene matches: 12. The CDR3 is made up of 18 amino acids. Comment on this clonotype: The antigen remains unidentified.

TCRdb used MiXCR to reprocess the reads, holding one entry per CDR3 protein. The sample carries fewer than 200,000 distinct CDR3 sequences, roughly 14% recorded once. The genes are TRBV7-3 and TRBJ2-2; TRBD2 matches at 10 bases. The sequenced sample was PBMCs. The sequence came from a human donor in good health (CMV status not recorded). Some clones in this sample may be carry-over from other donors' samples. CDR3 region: CASSLKRWLAGVGGELFF. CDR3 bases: TGTGCCAGCAGCTTAAAGCGTTGGCTAGCGGGAGTAGGCGGGGAGCTGTTTTTT. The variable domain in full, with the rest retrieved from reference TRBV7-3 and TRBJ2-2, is GAGVSQTPSNKVTEKGKYVELRCDPISGHTALYWYRQSLGQGPEFLIYFQGTGAADDSGLPNDRFFAVRPEGSVSTLKIQRTERGDSAVYLCASSLKRWLAGVGGELFFGEGSRLTVL.